The 9 T cell receptor beta chains reported below all come from one sample, sequenced in a study of blood T cell repertoires in COVID-19. Sequencing was performed with immunoSEQ multiplex PCR; in TCRdb, only in-frame clones are kept and a portion is missing. The data contain tens of thousands of clones, approximately 85% of them seen just once; the ten biggest clones take up approximately 3%. Sequencing used peripheral blood. The origin of the receptors is an elderly woman with COVID-19, enrolled during active disease.

This rearrangement joins TRBV12-1 to TRBJ2-2; the table names TRBD1, a call not compared with the DNA. TRBV12-1 is shown as a pseudogene. The length of the CDR3 is 16 residues. The CDR3: CASSLQAGAGTGELFF. CDR3 coding DNA: TGTGCCAGCAGCCTGCAGGCAGGGGCTGGCACCGGGGAGCTGTTTTTT.

The chain combines TRBV7-9 with TRBJ1-2; 7 nucleotides match TRBD1. Germline lookup yields CDR1 SEHNR and CDR2 FQNEAQ (reference sequence). V lost 5 bases and J lost 12; bases outside the gene matches: 12. The length of the CDR3 is 13 residues. The CDR3 nucleotides are TGTGCCAGCAGCCTTCTCCCGGGACAGACCCACACCTTC. Translating it yields CASSLLPGQTHTF.

V and J are TRBV2 and TRBJ1-1; 10 bases match TRBD1. Germline-derived CDR1 and CDR2 are SNHLY and FYNNEI. The length of the CDR3 is 18 residues. The junction had 10 bases not matched to a gene; V was cut back by 3 bases and J by 0 bases. The CDR3 DNA sequence: TGTGCCAGCAGTGATCTTGGGACAGGGGCTTCCATGAACACTGAAGCTTTCTTT. Translated: CASSDLGTGASMNTEAFF.

This clone appeared a few times. V gene TRBV2 combines with J gene TRBJ1-6, with 10 bases fitting TRBD1. Unmatched junction bases numbered 3, after V lost 4 bases and J lost 12 bases. This CDR3 region has 13 residues. Germline lookup yields CDR1 SNHLY and CDR2 FYNNEI. The CDR3 sequence: CASSGTGGLPLHF. The CDR3 DNA sequence: TGTGCCAGCAGTGGGACAGGGGGTTTACCCCTCCACTTT.

This rearrangement joins TRBV12-2 to TRBJ2-7; the tabulated D call, TRBD2, remains unverified against the DNA. TRBV12-2 has pseudogene status. The CDR3 spans 12 residues. The CDR3 region has the DNA TGTGCAAGTCGCTTACGGGGTTACGAGCAGTACTTC. Protein: CASRLRGYEQYF.

The chain uses TRBV5-4 and TRBJ2-3; D might be TRBD2 (6 bases). Germline V lookup: CDR1 SGHNT, CDR2 YYREEE (reference sequence). The CDR3 contains 15 residues. The ends were cut back, 5 bases at V and 1 base at J, with 14 bases in the middle. CDR3 amino acids: CASSLHGGRTDTQYF. The CDR3 region has the DNA TGTGCCAGCAGTCTGCACGGGGGACGCACAGATACGCAGTATTTT.

The chain links TRBV2 to TRBJ2-7; D is possibly TRBD1 (6 bases). Germline V lookup: CDR1 SNHLY, CDR2 FYNNEI. V gave up 6 bases and J gave up 1 base, with 13 bases separating them. This CDR3 comprises 14 residues. This CDR3 reads CASRLQGASYEQYF. CDR3 nucleotides: TGTGCCAGCAGGTTACAGGGAGCTTCCTACGAGCAGTACTTC.

The chain employs TRBV2 and TRBJ1-4; 9 bases fit TRBD1. CDR1 and CDR2 from the germline V gene are SNHLY and FYNNEI. CDR3 length: 14 amino acids. The ends lost 5 bases at V and 6 bases at J; junction bases unmatched: 4. The CDR3 loop is CASSIQGADEKLFF. The CDR3 DNA follows: TGTGCCAGCAGTATACAGGGGGCTGATGAAAAACTGTTTTTT.

The chain recombines TRBV30 with TRBJ1-6, with no clear D. V gave up 0 bases and J gave up 7 bases, with 7 bases separating them. CDR1 is GTSNPN, CDR2 SVGIG, per germline (reference sequence). CDR3 length: 13 residues. CDR3 sequence: CAWSVAGNSPLHF. CDR3 coding DNA: TGTGCCTGGAGTGTGGCCGGGAATTCACCCCTCCACTTT.